These 12 T cell receptor beta chains were sequenced from one sample in a study of neoadjuvant anti-PD-1 for oral cavity cancer. Specified time point: after neoadjuvant nivolumab, at surgical resection. Clones were read by immunoSEQ multiplex PCR, and TCRdb kept only the in-frame ones, dropping some. The data show some 61,000 clones, approximately 84% seen once. The sequenced sample was PBMCs, obtained after nivolumab (anti-PD-1) treatment. The receptor set was obtained from a person between 40 and 85 years old with oral cavity squamous cell carcinoma.

The rearrangement links TRBV10-1 to TRBJ2-5; 7 nucleotides match TRBD2. The germline V gene encodes CDR1 WNHNN and CDR2 SYGVQD (reference sequence). The CDR3 is 16 amino acids. V dropped 3 bases and J dropped 2; count of bases not matched to a gene: 9. The chain's CDR3 is CASSERRLAEQETQYF. Written as DNA, the CDR3 is TGCGCCAGCAGTGAACGACGGCTAGCGGAGCAAGAGACCCAGTACTTC.

The V call is TRBV9, the J call TRBJ1-2, with D hard to call. Trimming left V 0 bases short and J 8 bases short, with 11 bases between. Germline assignment: CDR1 SGDLS and CDR2 YYNGEE. There are 13 residues in the CDR3. The CDR3 reads CASSVERDRGYTF. The CDR3 bases are TGTGCCAGCAGCGTAGAGAGGGATCGAGGCTACACCTTC. Combining the CDR3 with reference TRBV9 and TRBJ1-2 gives the whole variable domain DSGVTQTPKHLITATGQRVTLRCSPRSGDLSVYWYQQSLDQGLQFLIQYYNGEERAKGNILERFSAQQFPDLHSELNLSSLELGDSALYFCASSVERDRGYTFGSGTRLTVV.

This clone was detected only a few times. The chain's CDR3 is CASSLLAGDYGYTF. For the CDR3, the DNA is TGTGCCAGCAGCTTACTGGCGGGAGACTATGGCTACACCTTC. The chain carries TRBV7-9 and TRBJ1-2; no clear D gene. The CDR3 consists of 14 residues. Germline V CDR1 and CDR2: SEHNR, FQNEAQ (reference sequence). Trimming pared 2 bases from V and 3 bases from J, leaving 10 bases between.

This chain connects TRBV19 to TRBJ2-1, with 9 bases fitting TRBD2. CDR1 and CDR2 (germline): LNHDA, SQIVND (reference sequence). The CDR3 covers 14 residues. V trimming: 6 bases; J trimming: 7 bases; junction bases outside the gene matches: 7. CDR3 coding DNA: TGTGCCAGTAGGAGCGGGAGGAATACGAATGAGCAGTTCTTC. This codes for CASRSGRNTNEQFF. The variable domain in full, with the rest retrieved from reference TRBV19 and TRBJ2-1, is DGGITQSPKYLFRKEGQNVTLSCEQNLNHDAMYWYRQDPGQGLRLIYYSQIVNDFQKGDIAEGYSVSREKKESFPLTVTSAQKNPTAFYLCASRSGRNTNEQFFGPGTRLTVL.

This clone has a single count. The chain recombines TRBV2 with TRBJ1-5; a weak D match, TRBD1 (5 bases). The V gene lost 4 bases and the J gene lost 4 bases, with 14 bases spanning the gap. The CDR3 sequence is 15 residues long. Germline CDR1 and CDR2: SNHLY and FYNNEI. CDR3 nucleotides: TGTGCCAGCAGTGCTACAGGTGCCACTAATCAGCCCCAGCATTTT. Translating gives CASSATGATNQPQHF.

The V call is TRBV2, the J call TRBJ2-7; 12 positions match TRBD2. V lost 8 bases, J lost 2 bases, and 10 bases stayed unmatched. The germline CDR1 and CDR2 sequences are SNHLY and FYNNEI. The CDR3 extends over 16 amino acids. The CDR3 protein is CASGSSGRVSTYEQYF. The CDR3 DNA follows: TGTGCCAGCGGATCTAGCGGGAGGGTATCCACCTACGAGCAGTACTTC.

The gene calls are TRBV30 and TRBJ1-1; D ambiguous. Germline-derived CDR1 and CDR2 are GTSNPN and SVGIG (reference sequence). V was pared by 1 base and J by 2 bases, with 23 bases between. The CDR3 has 18 amino acids. CDR3 DNA: TGTGCCTGGAGTGGCGGAGCGGCGACCACGCGGTTCAACACTGAAGCTTTCTTT. Protein: CAWSGGAATTRFNTEAFF. Variable domain in full (rest from reference TRBV30 and TRBJ1-1): SQTIHQWPATLVQPVGSPLSLECTVEGTSNPNLYWYRQAAGRGLQLLFYSVGIGQISSEVPQNLSASRPQDRQFILSSKKLLLSDSGFYLCAWSGGAATTRFNTEAFFGQGTRLTVV.

The CDR3 coding sequence is TGTGCCAGCAGCAAAGGGGGAAACGTCCTGACTTTC. Protein product: CASSKGGNVLTF. This chain joins TRBV7-6 and TRBJ2-6; tentatively, D is TRBD1 (6 bases). The ends were cut back, 5 bases at V and 10 bases at J, with 9 bases in the middle. The CDR3 loop spans 12 amino acids. Per germline, CDR1 SGHVS and CDR2 FNYEAQ.

The genes are TRBV5-1 and TRBJ1-1; 7 bases align to TRBD1. Germline CDR1 reads SGHRS; CDR2 reads YFSETQ. V dropped 6 bases and J dropped 3; count of bases not matched to a gene: 8. The CDR3 runs 14 residues. The CDR3 DNA is TGCGCCAGCAACCCCGGGACAGCGGACACTGAAGCTTTCTTT. It translates to CASNPGTADTEAFF.

The chain has TRBV6-6 and TRBJ1-4; 7 nucleotides agree with TRBD1. Germline CDR1 MNHNY, CDR2 SVGAGI (reference sequence). This CDR3 is 15 amino acids long. After removal of 5 bases from V and 7 bases from J, the junction contained 10 bases not matched to a gene. The CDR3 loop is CASSTQGESSEKLFF. In DNA, the CDR3 is TGTGCCAGCAGTACCCAGGGGGAGTCGAGTGAAAAACTGTTTTTT.

The rearrangement uses TRBV4-1 and TRBJ1-5; D is undetermined. V lost 1 base and J lost 1, with 5 bases in between. Looked up from germline, CDR1 is MGHRA and CDR2 is YSYEKL. The CDR3 has 14 amino acids. CDR3 DNA: TGCGCCAGCAGCCAAGCTGCGAGCAATCAGCCCCAGCATTTT. Its translation: CASSQAASNQPQHF.

This clone was detected only a few times. V gene TRBV4-2 combines with J gene TRBJ2-3, with D possibly TRBD2 on 6 matching bases. Germline V gives CDR1 LGHNA, CDR2 YNFKEQ. The CDR3 extends over 16 amino acids. Between the trimmed V and J ends, which lost 7 bases and 3 bases, there was a span of 20 bases. Here the CDR3 reads CASKIADTSGTDTQYF. The DNA for the CDR3 is TGTGCCAGCAAGATAGCGGATACATCAGGGACAGATACGCAGTATTTT.